These T cell receptor beta chains were read from a single sample in a study of breast tumors, draining lymph nodes, adjacent tissues. TCRdb analysed the multiplex PCR reads with MiXCR anew, one entry per CDR3 protein. The sample yields some 140,000 distinct CDR3 sequences, approximately 20% seen once. The sample comprised axillary lymph node tissue. Source of these receptors: a female donor with breast cancer. Some clones in this sample may be carry-over from other donors' samples. Both conserved end residues are part of each CDR3. The D gene is left open where the match is weak. Rows give clone size only sometimes, using once, few, many, or a class for an expanded clone.

D	V	size	J	DNA	CDR3
.	TRBV15	many	TRBJ1-4	TGTGCCACCAGCAGAGACAGGGCTAATGAAAAACTGTTTTTT	CATSRDRANEKLFF
TRBD2	TRBV20-1	many	TRBJ2-3	TGCAGTGCTACTATAATACTAGCGGGCCCCACAGATACGCAGTATTTT	CSATIILAGPTDTQYF
TRBD1	TRBV6-1	many	TRBJ2-2	TGTGCCAGCCGAGCGCGACAGGGGACCGGGGAGCTGTTTTTT	CASRARQGTGELFF
.	TRBV6-1	many	TRBJ1-6	TGTGCCAGCAAATTCTATAATTCACCCCTCCACTTT	CASKFYNSPLHF
TRBD1	TRBV2	.	TRBJ1-3	TGTGCCAGCAGTCGGGACAGTGGAAACACCATGTATTTT	CASSRDSGNTMYF
TRBD2	TRBV10-3	many	TRBJ2-5	TGTGCCATCAGTGAGTTCGGCGGGAGGGCCTCCGGGACCCAGTACTTC	CAISEFGGRASGTQYF
.	TRBV5-1	many	TRBJ2-7	TGCGCCAGCAGCTTGGCAGGCAGCTACGAGCAGTACTTC	CASSLAGSYEQYF
TRBD2	TRBV20-1	many	TRBJ2-3	TGCAGTGCTAGATCCAGCGGGGCTATCGATACGCAGTATTTT	CSARSSGAIDTQYF
TRBD2	TRBV6-6	many	TRBJ2-7	TGTGCCAGCAGTTACTCAGGCGGGGGTCCCTACGAGCAGTACTTC	CASSYSGGGPYEQYF
.	TRBV9	many	TRBJ2-2	TGTGCCAGCAGCGTAGATACTAGCCCCACCGGGGAGCTGTTTTTT	CASSVDTSPTGELFF
.	TRBV3-1	many	TRBJ2-7	TGTGCCAGCAGCCAAGAACCCGCAGACGCCTACGAGCAGTACTTC	CASSQEPADAYEQYF
.	TRBV6-1	many	TRBJ2-3	TGTGCCAGCAGTTCTGAGCGAGAATACGGACATACGCAGTATTTT	CASSSEREYGHTQYF
TRBD2	TRBV11-3	.	TRBJ2-1	TGTGCCGGCAGCTTAGTAGCGGGAAGCAATGAGCAGTTCTTC	CAGSLVAGSNEQFF
.	TRBV12-3/TRBV12-4	many	TRBJ2-1	TGTGCCAGCAGTCTTAGAAGTGAGCAGTTCTTC	CASSLRSEQFF
TRBD2	TRBV20-1	many	TRBJ2-1	TGCAGTGCTGGGGCCGGGACTAGCGGGAGAAATGAGCAGTTCTTC	CSAGAGTSGRNEQFF
TRBD1	TRBV6-1	many	TRBJ1-4	TGTGCCAGCAGAGGGACAGGTGGTGCGGAAAAACTGTTTTTT	CASRGTGGAEKLFF
.	TRBV29-1	many	TRBJ1-2	TGCAGCGTTGATCTAGGGCCGCGGGGCTACACCTTC	CSVDLGPRGYTF
TRBD2	TRBV10-3	many	TRBJ2-1	TGTGCCATCAGTTTCCATAGACTAGCGGTGGGCAATGAGCAGTTCTTC	CAISFHRLAVGNEQFF
.	TRBV9	.	TRBJ2-3	TGTGCCAGCAGCGTAGCGGCTAGCACAGATACGCAGTATTTT	CASSVAASTDTQYF
TRBD1	TRBV6-6	many	TRBJ2-1	TGTGCCAGCAGTTACCCGACAGGGATCTACAATGAGCAGTTCTTC	CASSYPTGIYNEQFF
.	TRBV19	many	TRBJ2-3	TGTGCCAGTAGTGGAAGGCGGGGGCACACAGATACGCAGTATTTT	CASSGRRGHTDTQYF
.	TRBV20-1	.	TRBJ2-1	TGCGGTGCCCCGGGACAGCGGGACAATGGGCAGTTCTTC	CGAPGQRDNGQFF
.	TRBV20-1	many	TRBJ2-5	TGCAGTGCTAGAGATCCAACGGGAAAAGAGACCCAGTACTTC	CSARDPTGKETQYF
TRBD1	TRBV9	.	TRBJ1-1	TGTGCCAGCAGCTCCCAGGACAGGGGGGGCGGTGAAGCTTTCTTT	CASSSQDRGGGEAFF
TRBD1	TRBV5-4	many	TRBJ1-6	TGTGCCAGCAGCTCCCGACAGGGTCCTTCACCCCTCCACTTT	CASSSRQGPSPLHF
.	TRBV24-1	many	TRBJ2-3	TGTGCCACCAGTGACCCGCTCTCGCCAGATACGCAGTATTTT	CATSDPLSPDTQYF
TRBD1	TRBV20-1	many	TRBJ1-4	TGCAGTGCTAGAGTTTTTGGACAGGCGACTGAAAAACTGTTCTTT	CSARVFGQATEKLFF
.	TRBV20-1	many	TRBJ2-7	TGCAGTGCTAGAGCCAAACGGACGTTGACCTACGAGCAGTACTTC	CSARAKRTLTYEQYF
.	TRBV20-1	many	TRBJ2-7	TGCAGTGCCGTCGGGGCCAACTCCTACGAGCAGTACTTC	CSAVGANSYEQYF
.	TRBV27	few	TRBJ2-5	TGTGCCAGCAGTTCGGGACTTGTGGAGACCCGGTACTTC	CASSSGLVETRYF
.	TRBV9	many	TRBJ2-7	TGTGCCAGCAGCGTCGGACCCTCAGGCGAGCAGTACTTC	CASSVGPSGEQYF
.	TRBV5-1	many	TRBJ2-3	TGCGCCAGCAGGGGTTTCAGGGGCGCAGATACGCAGTATTTT	CASRGFRGADTQYF
.	TRBV20-1	few	TRBJ2-7	TGCAGCCTGGTGGCGCGGCACCCCTACGAGCAGTACTTC	CSLVARHPYEQYF
.	TRBV2	many	TRBJ2-7	TGTGCCAGCAGTAAATCCAGGGGTGCGTCCTACGAGCAGTACTTC	CASSKSRGASYEQYF
TRBD2	TRBV14	many	TRBJ2-7	TGTGCCAGCAGCCTCGTTAGCGGGAAGCCCTACGAGCAGTACTTC	CASSLVSGKPYEQYF
.	TRBV9	many	TRBJ1-3	TGTGCCAGCAGCGACTCTCAGGGGTATGGAAACACCATATATTTT	CASSDSQGYGNTIYF
TRBD1	TRBV28	few	TRBJ1-2	TGTGCCAGCAGTTTTTATATGCGGCGGGACAGGGTTCGGGGCTATGGCTACACCTTC	CASSFYMRRDRVRGYGYTF
TRBD2	TRBV28	few	TRBJ2-1	TGTGCCAGCAGCCCTAGCGGGATCGGGAACAATGAGCAGTTCTTC	CASSPSGIGNNEQFF
TRBD1	TRBV6-5	many	TRBJ1-2	TGTGCCAGCAGTCAGACCGGGACAGGGTATGGCTACACCTTC	CASSQTGTGYGYTF
.	TRBV28	few	TRBJ1-2	TGTGCCAGCAGTTTGTCGGGGGGTGGCTACACCTTC	CASSLSGGGYTF
TRBD1	TRBV6-6	many	TRBJ2-7	TGTGCCAGCAGGACAGGGGTCGAGCAGTACTTC	CASRTGVEQYF
TRBD1	TRBV19	many	TRBJ1-2	TGTGCCAGTAGTATTACTTACAGGGGGCTTGGCTACACCTTC	CASSITYRGLGYTF
.	TRBV7-9	many	TRBJ2-3	TGTGCCAGCAGGCTACAGAGCACAGATACGCAGTATTTT	CASRLQSTDTQYF
.	TRBV6-2/TRBV6-3	many	TRBJ2-1	TGTGCCAGCAGTGCCGGGACGAGCTCCTACAATGAGCAGTTCTTC	CASSAGTSSYNEQFF
.	TRBV6-5	many	TRBJ1-6	TGTGCCAGCAGCCCAGGGTTGCTTACCTATAATTCACCCCTCCACTTT	CASSPGLLTYNSPLHF
.	TRBV11-3	few	TRBJ2-4	TGTGCCAGCAGCTTAGGGATATCGGCCAAAAACATTCAGTACTTC	CASSLGISAKNIQYF
TRBD1	TRBV5-5	few	TRBJ2-7	TGTGCCAGCAGCCCTACAGGGGCCGAGCAGTACTTC	CASSPTGAEQYF
TRBD2	TRBV12-3/TRBV12-4	many	TRBJ2-3	TGTGCCAGCAGTTTAGCGAGCGGGAGGGCCGGGGGAGATACGCAGTATTTT	CASSLASGRAGGDTQYF
.	TRBV30	many	TRBJ2-1	TGTGCCTGGGCCCAACCGACAGAGCAGTTCTTC	CAWAQPTEQFF